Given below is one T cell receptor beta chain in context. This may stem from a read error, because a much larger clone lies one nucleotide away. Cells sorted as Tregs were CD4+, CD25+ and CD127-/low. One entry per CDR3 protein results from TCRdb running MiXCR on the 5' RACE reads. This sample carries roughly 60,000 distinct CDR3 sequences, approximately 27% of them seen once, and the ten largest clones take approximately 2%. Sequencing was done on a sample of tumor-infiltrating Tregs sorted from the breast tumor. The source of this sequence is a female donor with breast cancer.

The CDR3 spells CAGSLDTGDSYEQYF. The CDR3, as DNA: TGCGCCGGCAGCTTGGACACCGGGGACTCCTACGAGCAGTACTTC. V is TRBV5-1 and J is TRBJ2-7, with D possibly called TRBD1 or TRBD2 (5 bases each). The CDR3 runs to 15 residues. Germline V CDR1 and CDR2: SGHRS, YFSETQ.